This TCR beta chain was sequenced during a study of cytomegalovirus exposure and HLA in healthy donors. Study as a whole: Most donors, 80% to 90% of roughly 400 genotyped, fell in the Caucasian-associated ancestry cluster.

Vbeta (60) and Jbeta (13) primers were used in the PCR. The assay was immunoSEQ multiplex PCR, and TCRdb's table has in-frame clones only and misses some. Among 90,000 to 150,000 clones listed, about 81% were seen once. Notes on this clone: What it binds is not known.

Per the germline V gene, CDR1 is ENHRY and CDR2 is SYGVKD. J gave up 6 bases and V 2 bases, and 8 bases lay outside the gene matches. CDR3 length: 16 residues. Notes on the study in general: It was in a later analysis that TCR association rates were seen to vary by HLA locus, highest for DRB1 and lowest for HLA-C.

The sample was PBMCs. This chain uses TRBV10-3 with TRBJ1-5; 9 nucleotides align to TRBD1. The TCR comes from a man aged 40-49 years in good health and CMV-seronegative. The CDR3: CAISESLGTGIQPQHF. The CDR3 DNA sequence: TGTGCCATCAGTGAGAGCCTCGGGACAGGGATTCAGCCCCAGCATTTT.